The T cell receptor (beta chain) described here comes from a study of CD8+ T cells in alopecia areata. In the study overall: Those patients who were treated received oral tofacitinib, which was given at 5 to 10 mg twice daily for moderate-to-severe alopecia areata. Regarding the study as a whole: Scalp data also include sequences from resident alphabeta T cells of normal skin. Affected lesional scalp, above all in alopecia totalis/universalis, was more clonal than normal scalp. It was observed that many expanded lesional clones persisted in scalp and blood during tofacitinib.

With 4 bases removed from V and 0 bases from J, the gap between germline ends came to 14 bases. CDR3 length: 16 residues. CDR1 and CDR2 (germline): SGHDT, YYEEEE. This clone was seen only a few times. Its specificity is unknown. Treatment meaning: oral pan-JAK inhibitor, 5-10 mg twice daily. RNA extraction was followed by reverse transcription into cDNA, which acted as the sequencing template. Using immunoSEQ multiplex PCR, the repertoire was profiled, and TCRdb retains in-frame clones only, with some absent. Seen here are roughly 99,000 clones, 84% observed once, and the top ten hold around a quarter.

This receptor was identified in a human donor with alopecia areata. The sample here was CD8+ T cells sorted from blood, taken at week 24, from a patient treated with tofacitinib. The V call is TRBV5-6, the J call TRBJ2-4, with D perhaps TRBD2 (6 bases). The CDR3 sequence: CASSPGEALAKNIQYF. The CDR3 DNA reads as TGTGCCAGCAGCCCTGGGGAGGCCTTAGCCAAAAACATTCAGTACTTC.